The 19 T cell receptor beta chains in this list originate from one sample, sequenced in a study of T cell repertoires in cytomegalovirus infection. TCRdb re-called the reads with MiXCR, one entry per CDR3 protein. The sample yields approximately 1,000,000 distinct CDR3 sequences, roughly 30% seen once. No antigen has been assigned to these receptors. The material sequenced was cultured CD8+ T cells from PBMCs, taken from culture after CMV antigen stimulation. The receptors derive from a human donor in good health (CMV status not recorded). Some clones in this sample may be carry-over from other donors' samples.

This clonotype came up once. A much larger clone lies a single base off, so this may be a read error. The rearrangement uses TRBV7-2 and TRBJ1-5, with D uncertain. This CDR3 is 15 amino acids long. The germline CDR1 and CDR2 sequences are SGHTA and FQGNSA. Trimming took 8 bases from V and 2 from J, leaving 16 bases between them. The CDR3 bases are TGTGCCAGCTGCCTCACGGAAGCGGGCAATCAGCCCCAGCATTTT. The encoded protein is CASCLTEAGNQPQHF.

The chain combines TRBV6-2 or TRBV6-3 with TRBJ2-1; D unclear. Germline loops: CDR1 MNHEY, CDR2 SVGEGT. V was shortened by 5 bases and J by 3 bases, with 8 bases between the two germline ends. The CDR3 runs to 13 residues. As DNA, the CDR3 is TGTGCCAGCAGTCCCTTCGGCTACAATGAGCAGTTCTTC. It yields the protein CASSPFGYNEQFF.

The rearrangement uses TRBV6-6 and TRBJ2-3; possibly TRBD1 or TRBD2 for D (5 bases each). Germline CDR1 reads MNHNY; CDR2 reads SVGAGI (reference sequence). The length of the CDR3 is 13 residues. V shed 6 bases and J shed 4 bases, with 11 bases lying between them. DNA of the CDR3: TGTGCCAGCAGGTCCGGGGCCCCAGATACGCAGTATTTT. Translation gives CASRSGAPDTQYF.

This clonotype was observed a few times. The DNA for the CDR3 is TGTGCCAGCAGCGGACAGGGGAAAGAGACCCAGTACTTC. Amino acids: CASSGQGKETQYF. The chain couples TRBV7-9 to TRBJ2-5, with 9 positions matching TRBD1. Per the germline V gene, CDR1 is SEHNR and CDR2 is FQNEAQ (reference sequence). This CDR3 is built from 13 residues. J lost 3 bases, V lost 5 bases, and 1 base had no gene match.

This clonotype was counted a few times. The chain recombines TRBV7-9 with TRBJ2-7; the D call may be TRBD1 or TRBD2 (6 bases each). This CDR3 has 15 amino acids. Trimming shortened V by 7 bases and J by 6 bases, and 22 bases separated the two germline ends. Germline CDR1 reads SEHNR; CDR2 reads FQNEAQ (reference sequence). CDR3 in DNA: TGTGCCAGCACCCTACACCGGGGGCGCCTCTTCGAGCAGTACTTC. Amino acid sequence: CASTLHRGRLFEQYF.

The gene calls are TRBV20-1 and TRBJ2-7; the D gene is possibly TRBD2 (6 bases). CDR1 and CDR2 (germline): DFQATT, SNEGSKA (reference sequence). The CDR3 length is 15 residues. The V gene lost 4 bases and the J gene lost 4 bases, with 20 bases spanning the gap. The DNA for the CDR3 is TGCAGTGCTATCCGTCCGAGGGACTCCCCTTACGAGCAGTACTTC. Protein sequence: CSAIRPRDSPYEQYF.

This clonotype was picked up a small number of times. The chain has TRBV7-2 and TRBJ2-1; no clear D. The CDR3 is 17 amino acids. Deletions cut 4 bases from V and 0 bases from J, with 16 bases between. Germline V gives CDR1 SGHTA, CDR2 FQGNSA. Here the CDR3 DNA reads TGTGCCAGCAGCTCAGCAACTTCTATAAGCTCCTACAATGAGCAGTTCTTC. This sequence encodes CASSSATSISSYNEQFF.

The sample holds a few counts of this clonotype. The chain employs TRBV11-2 and TRBJ2-5; maybe TRBD2 (5 bases). The germline V gene encodes CDR1 SGHAT and CDR2 FQNNGV. Trimming left V 3 bases short and J 3 bases short, with 14 bases between. The CDR3 is 15 residues long. Here the CDR3 reads CASSFNAGEEETQYF. CDR3 sequence (DNA): TGTGCCAGCAGCTTTAATGCCGGGGAAGAAGAGACCCAGTACTTC.

The table lists this clonotype with a few counts. The gene calls are TRBV9 and TRBJ2-1, with TRBD2 matching 7 bases. Germline CDR1 SGDLS, CDR2 YYNGEE. The trim removed 0 bases at V and 6 bases at J, leaving 6 bases unmatched. The CDR3 length is 15 residues. CDR3 in DNA: TGTGCCAGCAGCGTAGGGGGCAGGGAGGGCAATGAGCAGTTCTTC. Translating it yields CASSVGGREGNEQFF.

The rearrangement joins TRBV6-5 to TRBJ2-2, with D perhaps matching TRBD1 (5 bases). This CDR3 is 14 amino acids long. CDR1 is MNHEY and CDR2 is SVGAGI in the germline V gene. V was clipped by 7 bases and J by 2 bases, with 11 bases between them. The CDR3, as DNA: TGTGCCAGCAACGTCCAGGGAAACACCGGGGAGCTGTTTTTT. This encodes CASNVQGNTGELFF.

This clonotype came up a few times. This rearrangement joins TRBV27 to TRBJ1-2; TRBD1 might be the D (6 bases). Germline V lookup: CDR1 MNHEY, CDR2 SMNVEV (reference sequence). Trimming shortened V by 6 bases and J by 4 bases, and 15 bases separated the two germline ends. This CDR3 is built from 14 residues. The DNA for the CDR3 is TGTGCCAGCAGCCCCCGGGGCAGGGGCTATGGCTACACCTTC. This sequence encodes CASSPRGRGYGYTF.

The genes are TRBV11-3 and TRBJ2-3; D possibly corresponds to TRBD2 (7 bases). Trimming shortened V by 5 bases and J by 5 bases, and 11 bases separated the two germline ends. The CDR3 is 13 amino acids. Germline assignment: CDR1 SGHNT and CDR2 YENEEA. CDR3 residues: CASSGGAGDTQYF. The CDR3 nucleotides are TGTGCCAGCAGCGGGGGGGCGGGAGATACGCAGTATTTT.

The V call is TRBV11-2, the J call TRBJ2-5; the D gene is possibly TRBD2 (7 bases). Germline V gives CDR1 SGHAT, CDR2 FQNNGV. V was shortened by 1 base and J by 5 bases, with 20 bases between the two germline ends. This CDR3 region has 17 residues. The CDR3 region has the DNA TGTGCCAGCAGCTTAGCTAAACCGAGGGGGGGGCGGGAGACCCAGTACTTC. Amino acids: CASSLAKPRGGRETQYF.

This clonotype appeared many times. V is TRBV7-2 and J is TRBJ2-7; possible D gene TRBD1, 6 bases. The ends were cut back, 1 base at V and 7 bases at J, with 8 bases in the middle. Germline CDR1 and CDR2: SGHTA and FQGNSA. This CDR3 comprises 12 residues. Here the CDR3 DNA reads TGTGCCAGCAGCTTAGTTGGGACAGAGCAGTACTTC. Protein product: CASSLVGTEQYF.

This clonotype showed up just a few times. The chain joins TRBV6-5 to TRBJ1-2; D gene ambiguous. CDR3 size: 14 residues. V lost 0 bases and J lost 2, with 7 bases in between. Germline V gene data show CDR1 as MNHEY and CDR2 as SVGAGI. CDR3 amino acids: CASSYSRGNYGYTF. CDR3 nucleotide sequence: TGTGCCAGCAGTTACTCGAGAGGGAACTATGGCTACACCTTC.

The rearrangement uses TRBV6-2 or TRBV6-3 and TRBJ1-2, with a possible D match to TRBD1 (5 bases). Germline-derived CDR1 and CDR2 are MNHEY and SVGEGT. The CDR3 spans 15 residues. V lost 6 bases, J lost 6 bases, and 20 bases lay in between. In DNA form, the CDR3 reads TGTGCCAGCAGCCACAGACAGCGAAACCTCCATGGCTACACCTTC. Amino acid sequence: CASSHRQRNLHGYTF.

The rearrangement joins TRBV6-5 to TRBJ2-5, with 13 bases identical to TRBD2. Germline values: CDR1 MNHEY, CDR2 SVGAGI. Trimming at V came to 6 bases and at J to 5 bases, leaving 9 bases not matched to a gene. This CDR3 is 16 amino acids long. CDR3 sequence reads: CASSLTSGGLPETQYF. CDR3 DNA sequence: TGTGCCAGCAGCTTGACTAGCGGGGGGCTCCCGGAGACCCAGTACTTC.

The chain couples TRBV6-2 or TRBV6-3 to TRBJ1-2; D ambiguous. This CDR3 spans 14 amino acids. Deletions cut 2 bases from V and 1 base from J, with 8 bases between. Germline V CDR1 and CDR2: MNHEY, SVGEGT. The CDR3 reads CASSYTGVNYGYTF. Here the CDR3 DNA reads TGTGCCAGCAGTTACACCGGGGTTAACTATGGCTACACCTTC.

A word on this clonotype: A much bigger clone sits one base away, suggesting this may be a read error. The chain is built from TRBV7-2 and TRBJ1-5; no clear D gene. Germline V gene data show CDR1 as SGHTA and CDR2 as FQGNSA. The CDR3 totals 14 residues. This chain's CDR3 is CASSLGVPNQSQHF. In DNA form, the CDR3 reads TGTGCCAGCAGTCTAGGAGTCCCGAATCAGTCCCAGCATTTT.